One and the same sample provided the 4 T cell receptor beta chains below, sequenced in a study of control samples from healthy donors and cancer patients. TCRdb's table, derived via immunoSEQ multiplex PCR, lists solely in-frame clones and lacks some. The sample gives approximately 170,000 clones, approximately 92% of which show up once; approximately 4% is in the top ten. Source material: blood. The source is a woman in her fifties or sixties in good health.

The chain employs TRBV7-2 and TRBJ1-4, with 9 bases that match TRBD1. V lost 6 bases and J lost 6; bases outside the gene matches: 5. This CDR3 has 14 amino acids. Germline V gives CDR1 SGHTA, CDR2 FQGNSA. The CDR3 nucleotides are TGTGCCAGCAGTAGGACAGGGGACTATGAAAAACTGTTTTTT. The encoded protein is CASSRTGDYEKLFF.

The chain combines TRBV7-8 with TRBJ1-3, with 9 bases identical to TRBD1. Germline V CDR1 and CDR2: SGHVS, FQNEAQ. Losses at the gene ends were 6 bases for V and 4 bases for J; bases not matched to a gene: 4. The CDR3 is 14 residues long. Written as DNA, the CDR3 is TGTGCCAGCAGTCGGACAGGGGCAGGAAACACCATATATTTT. Translation gives CASSRTGAGNTIYF.

The chain couples TRBV7-9 to TRBJ1-1; maybe TRBD1 (6 bases). Germline CDR1 SEHNR, CDR2 FQNEAQ (reference sequence). Trimming pared 5 bases from V and 11 bases from J, leaving 18 bases between. The CDR3 has 13 residues. The CDR3: CASSPPGGGDAFF. CDR3 sequence (DNA): TGTGCCAGCAGCCCTCCTGGGGGCGGAGATGCTTTCTTT.

The chain has TRBV6-6 and TRBJ2-5, with 11 bases identical to TRBD2. V was pared by 5 bases and J by 5 bases, with 10 bases of the junction left unmatched. Germline assignment: CDR1 MNHNY and CDR2 SVGAGI (reference sequence). The CDR3 is 16 residues long. The CDR3 region is CASSPQLAGVRETQYF. CDR3 DNA sequence: TGTGCCAGCAGTCCTCAACTAGCGGGGGTTCGCGAGACCCAGTACTTC.